The 21 T cell receptor beta chains given below trace back to one sample, sequenced in a study of identical twins. MiXCR, applied by TCRdb to the 5' RACE reads, yields one record per CDR3 protein. The table has more than 650,000 distinct CDR3 sequences, less than 7% seen once; the top ten hold under 2%. The sample consisted of naive T cells sorted from blood. The receptors were gathered from a man younger than 35 in good health.

The chain is built from TRBV2 and TRBJ2-2, with 7 bases identical to TRBD1. The CDR3 runs 16 residues. The junction had 10 bases not matched to a gene; V was cut back by 7 bases and J by 2 bases. Germline CDR1 is SNHLY and CDR2 is FYNNEI. The CDR3 DNA sequence: TGTGCCAGCACTTACAGGGACAGCCGCAACACCGGGGAGCTGTTTTTT. It encodes CASTYRDSRNTGELFF.

This clonotype was seen at least ten times. This chain links TRBV7-8 with TRBJ1-2; D not certain. The CDR3 runs 10 residues. Germline V CDR1 and CDR2: SGHVS, FQNEAQ. V was cut by 0 bases and J by 14 bases, with 7 bases left in between. The CDR3 DNA sequence: TGTGCCAGCAGCTTAGCCTTAGAAACCTTC. Amino acid sequence: CASSLALETF. Variable domain in full (rest from reference TRBV7-8 and TRBJ1-2): GAGVSQSPRYKVAKRGQDVALRCDPISGHVSLFWYQQALGQGPEFLTYFQNEAQLDKSGLPSDRFFAERPEGSVSTLKIQRTQQEDSAVYLCASSLALETFGSGTRLTVV.

This clonotype was detected ten times or more. V is TRBV7-9 and J is TRBJ1-2, with D perhaps matching TRBD1 (5 bases). The V and J ends lost 6 bases and 3 bases respectively, with 11 bases between them. This CDR3 is 13 amino acids long. In germline, CDR1 is SEHNR, CDR2 FQNEAQ (reference sequence). The CDR3 here is CASRPGRDYGYTF. The CDR3 nucleotides read TGTGCCAGCAGGCCGGGGCGCGACTATGGCTACACCTTC.

This clonotype was detected many times. V is TRBV10-3 and J is TRBJ2-7; no reliable D call. Deletions cut 0 bases from V and 7 bases from J, with 7 bases between. The germline V gene has CDR1 ENHRY and CDR2 SYGVKD. The CDR3 has 12 amino acids. The CDR3 nucleotides are TGTGCCATCAGTGAGTCGAGAGTTGAGCAGTACTTC. It is translated as CAISESRVEQYF.

This clonotype was found a few times. The chain is built from TRBV5-1 and TRBJ2-2; possible D gene TRBD2, 6 bases. This CDR3 is built from 15 residues. Trimming cost V 5 bases and J 3 bases, with 14 bases left between them. Germline V CDR1 and CDR2: SGHRS, YFSETQ. The CDR3 protein is CASSLTGEYTGELFF. CDR3 coding DNA: TGCGCCAGCAGTTTAACGGGGGAATACACCGGGGAGCTGTTTTTT.

Many counts were recorded for this clonotype. The chain is built from TRBV7-3 and TRBJ2-1; 8 bases agree with TRBD2. CDR1 is SGHTA, CDR2 FQGTGA, per germline. CDR3 length: 14 residues. V lost 3 bases and J lost 4; bases outside the gene matches: 2. CDR3 in amino acids: CASSLGLDYNEQFF. The CDR3 region has the DNA TGTGCCAGCAGCTTGGGACTAGATTACAATGAGCAGTTCTTC.

This clonotype was observed at least ten times. V usage is TRBV20-1 and J usage is TRBJ1-2; the match to TRBD1 covers 7 bases. The trim removed 3 bases at V and 2 bases at J, leaving 12 bases unmatched. CDR3 size: 16 residues. From germline, CDR1 is DFQATT and CDR2 SNEGSKA (reference sequence). The CDR3 spells CSARDVRDRTNYGYTF. CDR3 nucleotides: TGCAGTGCTAGGGATGTAAGGGACAGAACAAACTATGGCTACACCTTC.

A note on this clonotype: This is likely an artifact of a read error, given a far larger clone one base away. The J gene is TRBJ2-5, the V gene TRBV28; D remains unclear. The V and J ends lost 4 bases and 3 bases respectively, with 6 bases between them. This CDR3 has 12 residues. Per the germline V gene, CDR1 is MDHEN and CDR2 is SYDVKM. CDR3 in amino acids: CASSSEEETQYF. In DNA, the CDR3 is TGTGCCAGCAGTTCAGAAGAAGAGACCCAGTACTTC.

There are many counts of this clonotype. The V call is TRBV12-3 or TRBV12-4, the J call TRBJ2-1; D is undetermined. CDR3 length: 13 residues. The germline V and J ends were trimmed by 6 bases and 4 bases, with 10 bases remaining between them. The CDR3 DNA reads as TGTGCCAGCAGACCCGGGCGATACAATGAGCAGTTCTTC. Amino acids: CASRPGRYNEQFF.

This clonotype turned up a few times. The chain uses TRBV6-2 or TRBV6-3 and TRBJ1-1; D gene ambiguous. Deletions cut 2 bases from V and 4 bases from J, with 11 bases between. The CDR3 runs to 14 residues. CDR1 MNHEY and CDR2 SVGEGT come from the germline V gene. CDR3 nucleotide sequence: TGTGCCAGCAGTTACCATCCGGAGGGCACTGAAGCTTTCTTT. It yields the protein CASSYHPEGTEAFF.

This clonotype was observed many times. This chain links TRBV5-1 with TRBJ1-1; the match to TRBD1 covers 10 bases. Per germline, CDR1 SGHRS and CDR2 YFSETQ. This CDR3 contains 15 residues. The J segment lost 1 base and the V segment lost 2 bases, leaving 2 bases of the junction unmatched. The CDR3 here is CASSLGTGANTEAFF. In DNA form, the CDR3 reads TGCGCCAGCAGCTTAGGGACAGGGGCGAACACTGAAGCTTTCTTT.

The V gene is TRBV19, the J gene TRBJ2-1, with D possibly TRBD1 on 5 matching bases. The CDR3 runs to 13 residues. Germline assignment: CDR1 LNHDA and CDR2 SQIVND (reference sequence). Trimming took 2 bases from V and 5 from J, leaving 7 bases between them. The CDR3 sequence: CASSITRDNEQFF. The CDR3 DNA follows: TGTGCCAGTAGTATAACCAGGGACAATGAGCAGTTCTTC. Full variable domain (remainder filled in from reference TRBV19 and TRBJ2-1): DGGITQSPKYLFRKEGQNVTLSCEQNLNHDAMYWYRQDPGQGLRLIYYSQIVNDFQKGDIAEGYSVSREKKESFPLTVTSAQKNPTAFYLCASSITRDNEQFFGPGTRLTVL.

The J gene is TRBJ2-5, the V gene TRBV6-5; the match to TRBD1 covers 11 bases. The length of the CDR3 is 16 residues. After removal of 5 bases from V and 3 bases from J, the junction contained 8 bases not matched to a gene. Per the germline V gene, CDR1 is MNHEY and CDR2 is SVGAGI. CDR3 in DNA: TGTGCCAGCAGTAACACCGGGACAGGGGGGGAAGAGACCCAGTACTTC. This encodes CASSNTGTGGEETQYF.

This clonotype showed up many times. The chain combines TRBV6-1 with TRBJ2-3; 9 nucleotides line up with TRBD2. Germline CDR1 is MNHNS and CDR2 is SASEGT. This CDR3 has 15 residues. J was trimmed by 3 bases and V by 5 bases; bases with no gene match: 6. CDR3 in amino acids: CASSPRAGGTDTQYF. The DNA for the CDR3 is TGTGCCAGCAGTCCCCGAGCGGGAGGTACAGATACGCAGTATTTT.

This clonotype has ten or more counts. The chain uses TRBV7-8 and TRBJ2-7, with TRBD2 as a possible D gene (6 bases). V was pared by 5 bases and J by 6 bases, with 20 bases between. Per the germline V gene, CDR1 is SGHVS and CDR2 is FQNEAQ. This CDR3 is built from 15 residues. The DNA for the CDR3 is TGTGCCAGCAGCGTTTTCAGGGAGGCCGGGGCCGAGCAGTACTTC. Its translation: CASSVFREAGAEQYF.

This clonotype has a handful of counts. The chain employs TRBV5-5 and TRBJ1-4, with D possibly matching TRBD1 (6 bases). Germline lookup yields CDR1 SGHKS and CDR2 YYEKEE (reference sequence). This CDR3 region has 13 residues. Between the trimmed V and J ends, which lost 4 bases and 8 bases, there was a span of 12 bases. The CDR3 spells CASSGQNEEKLFF. The CDR3, as DNA: TGTGCCAGCAGCGGACAGAATGAAGAAAAACTGTTTTTT.

This clonotype was seen repeatedly, ten times or more. CDR3 amino acids: CSASFMGTQETQYF. The CDR3 region has the DNA TGCAGTGCTAGTTTTATGGGTACCCAAGAGACCCAGTACTTC. The V call is TRBV20-1, the J call TRBJ2-5; no clear D. V lost 3 bases to trimming and J lost 1 base, with 12 bases between them. Per the germline V gene, CDR1 is DFQATT and CDR2 is SNEGSKA (reference sequence). CDR3 length: 14 amino acids.

This clonotype has a count of ten or more. This sequence joins TRBV29-1 and TRBJ2-7; possible D gene TRBD2, 5 bases. V dropped 4 bases and J dropped 3 bases, with 10 bases sitting between them. Germline V gene sequence: CDR1 SQVTM, CDR2 ANQGSEA. The CDR3 has 12 amino acids. This CDR3 reads CSVAKGSYEQYF. CDR3 DNA sequence: TGCAGCGTTGCGAAAGGGAGCTACGAGCAGTACTTC.

This sequence joins TRBV14 and TRBJ2-7; 7 bases line up with TRBD1. Germline lookup yields CDR1 SGHDN and CDR2 FVKESK. CDR3 length: 13 amino acids. The V segment lost 5 bases and the J segment 6 bases; nucleotides outside the gene matches: 7. The CDR3 loop reads CASSATGVSEQYF. CDR3 DNA sequence: TGTGCCAGCAGCGCAACAGGGGTGAGCGAGCAGTACTTC.

The CDR3 coding sequence is TGTGCCACCAGCAGCGACCGGGGGTGGGAGCAGTACTTC. Its translation: CATSSDRGWEQYF. The gene calls are TRBV15 and TRBJ2-7; weak D call: TRBD2 (6 bases). V lost 3 bases and J lost 7, with 13 bases in between. The CDR3 has 13 amino acids. Per the germline V gene, CDR1 is LNHNV and CDR2 is YYDKDF (reference sequence).

This clonotype came up many times. The chain couples TRBV2 to TRBJ2-3, with no clear D. The CDR3 extends over 14 amino acids. Germline CDR1 is SNHLY and CDR2 is FYNNEI. V dropped 6 bases and J dropped 6 bases, with 16 bases sitting between them. CDR3 region: CASSPYLAMDTQYF. CDR3 in DNA: TGTGCCAGCAGCCCCTACCTGGCCATGGATACGCAGTATTTT.